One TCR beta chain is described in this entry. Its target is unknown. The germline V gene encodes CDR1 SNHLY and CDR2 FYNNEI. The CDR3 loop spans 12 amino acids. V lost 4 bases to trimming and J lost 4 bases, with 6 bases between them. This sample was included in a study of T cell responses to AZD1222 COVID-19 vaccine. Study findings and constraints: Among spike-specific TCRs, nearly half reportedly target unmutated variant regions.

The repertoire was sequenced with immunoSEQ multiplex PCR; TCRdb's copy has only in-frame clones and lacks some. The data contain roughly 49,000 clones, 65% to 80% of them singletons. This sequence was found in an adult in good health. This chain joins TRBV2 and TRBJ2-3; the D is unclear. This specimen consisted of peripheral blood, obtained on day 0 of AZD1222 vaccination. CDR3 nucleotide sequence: TGTGCCAGCAGTGGACAATCAGATACGCAGTATTTT. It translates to CASSGQSDTQYF.